One and the same sample provided the 24 T cell receptor beta chains below, sequenced in a study of vaccination and CD4 T cells after COVID-19. Treatment reported: roughly 11-day PBMC culture with coronavirus spike peptide pools or control peptides (ViraFEST assay). Cultured CD4+ T-cell DNA underwent Oncomine TCR Beta short-read sequencing. TCRdb fed the PCR reads into MiXCR, producing one record per CDR3 protein. The sample holds 8,400 or so distinct CDR3 sequences, 67% seen once. These receptors' antigens are unknown. Source material: CD4+ T cells from blood, cultured in vitro. These receptors were obtained from a human donor who had recovered from COVID-19.

This clonotype has more than one count but fewer than ten. The chain recombines TRBV20-1 with TRBJ1-1, with D possibly matching TRBD1 (6 bases). The CDR3 runs to 14 residues. V lost 5 bases and J 0 bases, leaving 13 bases between the germline ends. The germline gives CDR1 DFQATT, CDR2 SNEGSKA (reference sequence). The CDR3 nucleotides read TGCAGTGCTCCGACAGGCTACATGAACACTGAAGCTTTCTTT. It specifies CSAPTGYMNTEAFF.

This clonotype was found a few times. V gene TRBV6-1 combines with J gene TRBJ1-5; D call uncertain. The ends were cut back, 6 bases at V and 0 bases at J, with 12 bases in the middle. The germline V gene has CDR1 MNHNS and CDR2 SASEGT. This CDR3 is built from 15 residues. CDR3 in DNA: TGTGCCAGCAGGGCGCCGGGCAGTAGCAATCAGCCCCAGCATTTT. Protein sequence: CASRAPGSSNQPQHF.

This clonotype was detected a few times. This chain connects TRBV20-1 to TRBJ2-5, with D possibly being TRBD1 or TRBD2 (5 bases each). Trimming stripped 4 bases from V and 0 bases from J, with 9 bases between. There are 13 residues in the CDR3. Germline V gives CDR1 DFQATT, CDR2 SNEGSKA (reference sequence). This CDR3 is CSAIGTNQETQYF. In nucleotides, the CDR3 is TGCAGTGCTATTGGGACGAACCAAGAGACCCAGTACTTC.

The V and J genes are TRBV6-5 and TRBJ2-5, with a tentative D call TRBD1 (6 bases). V gave up 2 bases and J gave up 7 bases, with 8 bases separating them. CDR3 size: 12 residues. Germline V CDR1 and CDR2: MNHEY, SVGAGI. CDR3 loop: CASSYPTGTQYF. CDR3 sequence (DNA): TGTGCCAGCAGTTACCCGACAGGGACCCAGTACTTC.

This sequence joins TRBV20-1 and TRBJ2-7; TRBD2 agrees at 12 bases. CDR1 DFQATT and CDR2 SNEGSKA come from the germline V gene (reference sequence). The J segment lost 7 bases and the V segment lost 6 bases, leaving 10 bases of the junction unmatched. The CDR3 consists of 14 residues. CDR3 loop: CSALPLAGGLEQYF. The CDR3 DNA reads TGCAGTGCCCTTCCACTAGCGGGGGGATTGGAGCAGTACTTC.

The rearrangement links TRBV5-3 to TRBJ1-1, with D possibly TRBD1 on 5 matching bases. TRBV5-3 is placed among ORFs of uncertain function. There are 14 residues in the CDR3. V lost 8 bases and J lost 2, with 16 bases in between. DNA for the CDR3: TGTGCCAGCAGCGTATACGGGGGAAACACTGAAGCTTTCTTT. This sequence encodes CASSVYGGNTEAFF.

The chain employs TRBV25-1 and TRBJ1-1; possibly TRBD1 for D (5 bases). Germline V gene data show CDR1 as MGHDK and CDR2 as SYGVNS. The CDR3 sequence is 13 residues long. Between the trimmed V and J ends, which lost 3 bases and 7 bases, there was a span of 12 bases. The CDR3 spells CASSDGPGGEAFF. The CDR3 nucleotides are TGTGCCAGCAGTGATGGCCCCGGGGGTGAAGCTTTCTTT.

This chain uses TRBV6-1 with TRBJ2-5; the match to TRBD1 covers 12 bases. The CDR3 has 14 residues. Germline V gene lookup returns CDR1 MNHNS and CDR2 SASEGT. V shed 5 bases and J 8 bases; nucleotides not matched to a gene: 6. CDR3 DNA sequence: TGTGCCAGCAGTACACCGGGACAGGGGGCAACCCAGTACTTC. Translated: CASSTPGQGATQYF.

This chain links TRBV5-1 with TRBJ2-5; 7 bases agree with TRBD1. Trimming removed 3 bases from V and 9 bases from J; junction bases left unmatched: 11. Germline CDR1 SGHRS, CDR2 YFSETQ. The CDR3 is 14 amino acids. For the CDR3, the DNA is TGCGCCAGCAGCTCGGGACAGCGGATGGAGGCCCAGTACTTC. Translating it yields CASSSGQRMEAQYF.

V is TRBV7-2 and J is TRBJ1-5; D perhaps matches TRBD1 (6 bases). V was trimmed by 5 bases and J by 4 bases, leaving 9 bases between them. The CDR3 is made up of 13 amino acids. Germline V gene data show CDR1 as SGHTA and CDR2 as FQGNSA. The CDR3 sequence is CASSLRGNQPQHF. The CDR3 DNA reads as TGTGCCAGCAGCCTCAGGGGTAATCAGCCCCAGCATTTT.

V usage is TRBV20-1 and J usage is TRBJ2-5, with 8 bases fitting TRBD2. The CDR3 consists of 19 residues. Germline V CDR1 and CDR2: DFQATT, SNEGSKA (reference sequence). The V segment lost 0 bases and the J segment 5 bases; nucleotides outside the gene matches: 20. The CDR3 DNA reads TGCAGTGCTAGAGACAGAACGGCTCAATCCGGGGGGGCCGTGGAGACCCAGTACTTC. It yields the protein CSARDRTAQSGGAVETQYF.

Only a few counts were recorded for this clonotype. The chain couples TRBV20-1 to TRBJ2-4; 8 bases align to TRBD2. Germline CDR1 reads DFQATT; CDR2 reads SNEGSKA (reference sequence). CDR3 length equals 13 residues. The V gene end was trimmed by 2 bases and the J gene end by 6 bases; junction bases not matched to a gene: 3. The CDR3 DNA follows: TGCAGTGCTAGACGGGGGGGTGGAAACATTCAGTACTTC. Encoded protein: CSARRGGGNIQYF.

The genes are TRBV27 and TRBJ1-4, with a tentative D call TRBD1 (6 bases). Germline-derived CDR1 and CDR2 are MNHEY and SMNVEV (reference sequence). The germline V and J ends were trimmed by 5 bases and 8 bases, with 15 bases remaining between them. The CDR3 length is 14 residues. This CDR3 is CASSLGGAREKLFF. Written as DNA, the CDR3 is TGTGCCAGCAGTCTGGGGGGGGCGAGGGAAAAACTGTTTTTT. The full variable domain, with the rest looked up from reference TRBV27 and TRBJ1-4, is EAQVTQNPRYLITVTGKKLTVTCSQNMNHEYMSWYRQDPGLGLRQIYYSMNVEVTDKGDVPEGYKVSRKEKRNFPLILESPSPNQTSLYFCASSLGGAREKLFFGSGTQLSVL.

This chain connects TRBV20-1 to TRBJ1-5; 7 bases are a match to TRBD1. CDR1 is DFQATT and CDR2 is SNEGSKA in the germline V gene (reference sequence). The CDR3 has 12 amino acids. The CDR3 is CGLIQGNQPQHF. The CDR3 DNA is TGCGGTCTAATACAGGGGAATCAGCCCCAGCATTTT.

This clonotype occurred a few times. The chain couples TRBV7-9 to TRBJ2-5, with no clear D. The V end lost 1 base, the J end lost 1 base, and 10 bases lay between the germline ends. This CDR3 is 15 amino acids long. Per the germline V gene, CDR1 is SEHNR and CDR2 is FQNEAQ (reference sequence). The CDR3 DNA follows: TGTGCCAGCAGCTTAGAGGACGGACCCCAAGAGACCCAGTACTTC. Translated: CASSLEDGPQETQYF.

This chain uses TRBV28 with TRBJ1-2, with 7 bases that match TRBD1. V shed 5 bases, J shed 6 bases, and the junction held 3 bases outside the gene matches. The CDR3 runs 12 residues. Germline-derived CDR1 and CDR2 are MDHEN and SYDVKM. CDR3 nucleotides: TGTGCCAGCAGTCAGGGGGAGGATGGCTACACCTTC. The encoded protein is CASSQGEDGYTF.

The chain carries TRBV12-3 or TRBV12-4 and TRBJ2-1; TRBD2 might be the D (6 bases). V lost 3 bases and J lost 5, with 11 bases in between. The CDR3 sequence is 14 residues long. In DNA, the CDR3 is TGTGCCAGCAGTTTTGGGAAGCGGGACAATGAGCAGTTCTTC. Protein sequence: CASSFGKRDNEQFF.

This chain uses TRBV19 with TRBJ2-7, with D perhaps being TRBD1 or TRBD2 (5 bases each). From germline, CDR1 is LNHDA and CDR2 SQIVND (reference sequence). CDR3 size: 14 residues. V dropped 4 bases and J dropped 6 bases, with 16 bases sitting between them. The CDR3 DNA reads TGTGCCAGTAGTAACCCCCGGGGCCCGAGCGAGCAGTACTTC. Protein sequence: CASSNPRGPSEQYF.

This chain joins TRBV30 and TRBJ1-5; 7 bases align to TRBD1. The CDR3 spans 14 residues. CDR1 and CDR2 from the germline V gene are GTSNPN and SVGIG (reference sequence). J lost 7 bases, V lost 0 bases, and 6 bases had no gene match. For the CDR3, the DNA is TGTGCCTGGAGTGTATCGACAGGGCAACAGCCCCAGCATTTT. It translates to CAWSVSTGQQPQHF.

The chain carries TRBV7-4 and TRBJ2-2; tentative D call: TRBD1 (6 bases). Between the trimmed V and J ends, which lost 3 bases and 3 bases, there was a span of 14 bases. The V gene's germline CDR1 is SGHVT and CDR2 SQSDAQ. CDR3 size: 16 residues. CDR3 sequence reads: CASSFGQPIHTGELFF. CDR3 nucleotides: TGTGCCAGCAGCTTTGGACAGCCGATCCACACCGGGGAGCTGTTTTTT. Filled out from reference TRBV7-4 and TRBJ2-2, the complete variable domain reads GAGVSQSPRYKVAKRGRDVALRCDSISGHVTLYWYRQTLGQGSEVLTYSQSDAQRDKSGRPSGRFSAERPERSVSTLKIQRTEQGDSAVYLCASSFGQPIHTGELFFGEGSRLTVL.

V is TRBV2 and J is TRBJ1-2; D unclear. Germline CDR1 reads SNHLY; CDR2 reads FYNNEI. V was trimmed by 9 bases and J by 0 bases, leaving 5 bases between them. This CDR3 contains 11 residues. The CDR3 bases are TGTGCCAGTACAGCTAACTATGGCTACACCTTC. Encoded protein: CASTANYGYTF. Looking up the rest from reference TRBV2 and TRBJ1-2 gives the full variable domain: EPEVTQTPSHQVTQMGQEVILRCVPISNHLYFYWYRQILGQKVEFLVSFYNNEISEKSEIFDDQFSVERPDGSNFTLKIRSTKLEDSAMYFCASTANYGYTFGSGTRLTVV.

V usage is TRBV10-3 and J usage is TRBJ1-5, with 7 bases identical to TRBD1. CDR1 is ENHRY, CDR2 SYGVKD, per germline. V lost 3 bases to trimming and J lost 5 bases; unmatched junction nucleotides: 4. This CDR3 is 14 amino acids long. CDR3 coding DNA: TGTGCCATCAGTGACCGGGACAGTGATCAGCCCCAGCATTTT. The encoded protein is CAISDRDSDQPQHF.

In its sample, this clonotype was seen a few times. V is TRBV24-1 and J is TRBJ2-3, with D unclear. V lost 5 bases, J lost 0 bases, and 11 bases lay in between. Germline CDR1 and CDR2: KGHDR and SFDVKD. This CDR3 has 15 residues. This CDR3 is CATSGGRSSTDTQYF. In DNA, the CDR3 is TGTGCCACCAGTGGGGGTCGATCGAGCACAGATACGCAGTATTTT.

The chain joins TRBV10-3 to TRBJ2-7; the D is unclear. With 0 bases removed from V and 3 bases from J, the gap between germline ends came to 12 bases. CDR1 is ENHRY, CDR2 SYGVKD, per germline. This CDR3 is built from 15 residues. CDR3: CAISESVRQNYEQYF. CDR3 nucleotides: TGTGCCATCAGTGAGTCAGTTCGGCAGAACTACGAGCAGTACTTC.